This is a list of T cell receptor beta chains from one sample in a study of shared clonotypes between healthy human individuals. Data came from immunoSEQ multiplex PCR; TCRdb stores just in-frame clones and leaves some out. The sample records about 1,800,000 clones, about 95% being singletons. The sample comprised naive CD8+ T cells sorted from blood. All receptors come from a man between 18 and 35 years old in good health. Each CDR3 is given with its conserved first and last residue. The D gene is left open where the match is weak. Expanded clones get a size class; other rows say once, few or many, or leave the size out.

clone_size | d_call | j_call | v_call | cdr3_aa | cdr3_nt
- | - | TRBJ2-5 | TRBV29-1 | CSVDSPIGETQYF | TGCAGCGTTGACTCGCCAATTGGAGAGACCCAGTACTTC
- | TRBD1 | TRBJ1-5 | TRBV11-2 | CASSLEGQGANQPQHF | TGTGCCAGCAGCTTAGAGGGACAGGGGGCGAATCAGCCCCAGCATTTT
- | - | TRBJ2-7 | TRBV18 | CASSPMAVEQYF | TGTGCCAGCTCACCAATGGCTGTCGAGCAGTACTTC
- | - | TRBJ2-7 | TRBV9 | CASSVDRDYEQYF | TGTGCCAGCAGCGTCGACCGGGACTACGAGCAGTACTTC
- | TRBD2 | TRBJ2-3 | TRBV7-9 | CASSFLAGMTDTQYF | TGTGCCAGCAGCTTCCTAGCGGGGATGACAGATACGCAGTATTTT
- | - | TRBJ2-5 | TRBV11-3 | CASSVWFGETQYF | TGTGCCAGCAGCGTGTGGTTTGGAGAGACCCAGTACTTC
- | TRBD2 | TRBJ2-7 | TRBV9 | CASSVEISGNEQYF | TGTGCCAGCAGCGTAGAGATTAGCGGGAACGAGCAGTACTTC
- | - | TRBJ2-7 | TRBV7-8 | CASSESEPQGNYDEQYF | TGTGCCAGCAGCGAATCGGAGCCTCAAGGGAACTACGACGAGCAGTACTTC
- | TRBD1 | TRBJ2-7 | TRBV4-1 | CASSHRQGFEQYF | TGCGCCAGCAGCCACCGACAGGGGTTCGAGCAGTACTTC
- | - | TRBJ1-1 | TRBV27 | CASGNMNTEAFF | TGTGCCAGCGGAAATATGAACACTGAAGCTTTCTTT
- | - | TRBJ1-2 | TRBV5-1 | CASSLARDYGYTF | TGCGCCAGCAGCTTGGCCCGGGACTATGGCTACACCTTC
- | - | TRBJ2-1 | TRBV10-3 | CAIRGLGDNNEQFF | TGTGCCATCAGGGGACTGGGAGACAACAATGAGCAGTTCTTC
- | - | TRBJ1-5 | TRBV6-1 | CASRQEIYSNQPQHF | TGTGCCAGCAGACAGGAAATTTATAGCAATCAGCCCCAGCATTTT
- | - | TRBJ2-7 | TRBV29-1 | CSGQDSAWEQYF | TGCAGCGGACAGGACAGCGCTTGGGAGCAGTACTTC
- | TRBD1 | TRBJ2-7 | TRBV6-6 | CASSPTGANYEQYF | TGTGCCAGCAGCCCGACAGGGGCTAACTACGAGCAGTACTTC
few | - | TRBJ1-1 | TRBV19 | CASRYQGNTEAFF | TGTGCCAGTAGATACCAGGGGAACACTGAAGCTTTCTTT
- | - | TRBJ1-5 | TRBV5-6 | CASSLGSGLGSQPQHF | TGTGCCAGCAGCTTGGGAAGTGGTTTGGGTAGTCAGCCCCAGCATTTT
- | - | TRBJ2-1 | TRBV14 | CASSQTNRNEQFF | TGTGCCAGCAGCCAAACGAATCGCAATGAGCAGTTCTTC
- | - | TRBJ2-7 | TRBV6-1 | CASSEAQETLDYEQYF | TGTGCCAGCAGTGAAGCGCAAGAGACCTTGGACTACGAGCAGTACTTC
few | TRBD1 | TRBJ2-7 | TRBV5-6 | CASSFGTGIYEQYF | TGTGCCAGCAGCTTCGGGACAGGGATCTACGAGCAGTACTTC
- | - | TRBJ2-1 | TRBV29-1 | CSVEPSTSIPNEQFF | TGCAGCGTTGAACCGTCGACTTCAATTCCCAATGAGCAGTTCTTC
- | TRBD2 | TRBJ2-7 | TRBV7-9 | CASSPYQGGNQHYEQYF | TGTGCCAGCAGCCCCTACCAGGGAGGGAACCAACATTACGAGCAGTACTTC
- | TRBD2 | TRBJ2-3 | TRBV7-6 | CASSSGLAGGYTDTQYF | TGTGCCAGCAGCTCGGGACTAGCGGGAGGCTACACAGATACGCAGTATTTT
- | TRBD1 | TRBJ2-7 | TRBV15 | CATSRDSGTGAYEQYF | TGTGCCACCAGCAGAGATTCGGGGACAGGAGCCTACGAGCAGTACTTC
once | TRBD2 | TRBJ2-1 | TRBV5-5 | CASSPGASGIGEQFF | TGTGCCAGCAGCCCTGGGGCTAGCGGGATTGGTGAGCAGTTCTTC
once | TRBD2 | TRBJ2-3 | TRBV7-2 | CASSQLIITTSEPLGTQYF | TGTGCCAGCAGCCAATTAATTATTACAACTAGCGAGCCCCTGGGTACGCAGTATTTT
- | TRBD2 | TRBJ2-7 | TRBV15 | CATSAASGTYEQYF | TGTGCCACCAGCGCCGCTAGCGGGACCTACGAGCAGTACTTC
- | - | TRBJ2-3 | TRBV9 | CASSRRGSAADTQYF | TGTGCCAGCAGCCGTAGGGGGTCAGCCGCAGATACGCAGTATTTT
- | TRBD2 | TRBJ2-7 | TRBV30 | CAWSVGGYSEQYF | TGTGCCTGGAGTGTGGGAGGGTACAGCGAGCAGTACTTC
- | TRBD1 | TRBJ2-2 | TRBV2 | CASSAILPGQGIRTGELFF | TGTGCCAGCAGTGCGATACTTCCGGGACAGGGAATTCGGACCGGGGAGCTGTTTTTT
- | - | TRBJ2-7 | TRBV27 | CASRPNGGLSYEQYF | TGTGCCAGCAGGCCCAATGGGGGTCTCTCCTACGAGCAGTACTTC
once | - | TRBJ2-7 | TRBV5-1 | CASSLSWSYEQYF | TGCGCCAGCAGCTTGTCCTGGTCCTACGAGCAGTACTTC
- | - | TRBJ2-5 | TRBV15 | CAVYQSGHPQETQYF | TGTGCCGTGTACCAGTCAGGACATCCACAAGAGACCCAGTACTTC